Below, one T cell receptor (beta chain) is given with its context. What it binds is not known. The record originates from a study of CD8 T cells in Susac syndrome. RNA amounts of about 0.5 to 1 ug underwent reverse transcription with random hexamers. TCRdb re-derived calls from the immunoSEQ multiplex PCR reads in MiXCR, one entry per CDR3 protein. The sample holds some 240,000 distinct CDR3 sequences, 90% to 97% seen once. Germline trimming cut 0 bases from V and 7 bases from J; bases unmatched to any gene: 3. CDR1 is MGHRA, CDR2 YSYEKL, per germline. CDR3 size: 14 residues. Study-level points and caveats: The CD4+ T cell repertoires from Susac syndrome exhibited no clonal expansion.

This chain connects TRBV4-1 to TRBJ2-1, with TRBD2 identical over 7 bases. This clonotype originated in a human donor with Susac syndrome. The sequencing input was CD4+ T cells from PBMCs. The CDR3 nucleotides are TGCGCCAGCAGCCAAGAATGGGAGGGTAATGAGCAGTTCTTC. This codes for CASSQEWEGNEQFF.